This T cell receptor (beta chain) was identified during a study of a mutant IDH1 vaccine in newly diagnosed glioma. Across the study: The first vaccination came 4-6 weeks after radiotherapy alone, or with temozolomide cycles. Most patients had received both radiotherapy and temozolomide, the prior options being radiotherapy, temozolomide, or both. Points from the study as a whole: Vaccine-induced responses were seen in 85% to 95% of patients, spanning several MHC alleles.

Some clones are missing from TCRdb's copy, which holds only in-frame ones; the method was immunoSEQ multiplex PCR. The data contain about 55,000 clones, 75% to 85% of them singletons. Time point indicated: week 23, last vaccination. In every dose of vaccine, 300 ug of mutant IDH1 20-mer peptide was given alongside topical imiquimod. Donors had new WHO grade 3 or 4 IDH1-mutant, ATRX-lost astrocytomas. Of note for this clone: What it recognizes is unknown.

The J segment lost 4 bases and the V segment lost 5 bases, leaving 2 bases of the junction unmatched. The CDR3 contains 13 residues. The V gene's germline CDR1 is SGHRS and CDR2 YFSETQ. The V and J genes are TRBV5-1 and TRBJ2-1, with 8 bases aligning to TRBD1. Here the sequenced sample was PBMCs, taken from a glioma patient whose treatment included an IDH1 peptide vaccine. This receptor was identified in a man aged 40-55 years with glioma. The CDR3 protein is CASRQGEYNEQFF. As DNA, the CDR3 is TGCGCCAGCAGACAGGGGGAATACAATGAGCAGTTCTTC.